The sequence of this T cell receptor (beta chain) was determined in a study of T cell responses to AZD1222 COVID-19 vaccine. Turning to the study itself: Second-dose schedules of about 4 or about 12 weeks were combined.

The CDR3 length is 15 residues. Germline CDR1 and CDR2: KGHDR and SFDVKD. Between the trimmed V and J ends, which lost 7 bases and 2 bases, there was a span of 14 bases. The table came from immunoSEQ multiplex PCR; TCRdb's copy has only in-frame clones and leaves some out. This table has tens of thousands of clones, about 90% appearing once. The chain carries TRBV24-1 and TRBJ2-1; the D gene is possibly TRBD1 (6 bases). The clonotype comes from an adult in good health. The sample was peripheral blood, taken on day 0 of AZD1222 vaccination. CDR3 region: CATSGAGTTYNEQFF. The CDR3 DNA is TGTGCCACCAGCGGGGCCGGGACAACCTACAATGAGCAGTTCTTC.